A selection of T cell receptor beta chains follows, all from one sample in a study of neoadjuvant nivolumab and ipilimumab in lung cancer. Sequenced by immunoSEQ multiplex PCR; TCRdb stores in-frame clones only, minus some. Here the sample spans 2,500 to 3,000 clones, more than 70% being singletons. The sequencing used tumor tissue, collected before neoadjuvant nivolumab, alone or with ipilimumab. These receptors came from an adult with non-small cell lung cancer. Both conserved end residues are part of each CDR3. Each record gives: clone size, D gene, V gene, J gene, CDR3 protein, CDR3 DNA. D genes are given only for firm matches. The size of a clone is reported for some rows only, either as once, few or many, or as a class for expanded clones.

abundance: NA
d_gene: NA
v_gene: TRBV5-1
j_gene: TRBJ1-3
CDR3aa: CASSLAGPLDTIYF
CDR3nt: TGCGCCAGCAGCTTGGCGGGCCCTCTGGACACCATATATTTT

abundance: NA
d_gene: TRBD2
v_gene: TRBV6-5
j_gene: TRBJ2-7
CDR3aa: CASSYREGSYEQYF
CDR3nt: TGTGCCAGCAGTTACAGGGAGGGCTCCTACGAGCAGTACTTC

abundance: NA
d_gene: TRBD2
v_gene: TRBV18
j_gene: TRBJ2-3
CDR3aa: CASSPRASGRLAYTDTQYF
CDR3nt: TGTGCCAGCTCACCTAGGGCTAGCGGGAGGCTCGCATACACAGATACGCAGTATTTT

abundance: NA
d_gene: NA
v_gene: TRBV6-6
j_gene: TRBJ2-5
CDR3aa: CASSYGGGTSIETQYF
CDR3nt: TGTGCCAGCAGTTACGGGGGGGGCACCTCGATAGAGACCCAGTACTTC

abundance: NA
d_gene: TRBD1
v_gene: TRBV28
j_gene: TRBJ1-5
CDR3aa: CASRDREASSNQPQHF
CDR3nt: TGTGCCAGCAGGGACAGGGAGGCGTCTAGCAATCAGCCCCAGCATTTT

abundance: NA
d_gene: NA
v_gene: TRBV5-1
j_gene: TRBJ1-2
CDR3aa: CASSLGGDGYTF
CDR3nt: TGCGCCAGCAGCTTGGGTGGGGATGGCTACACCTTC

abundance: NA
d_gene: TRBD1
v_gene: TRBV2
j_gene: TRBJ2-1
CDR3aa: CVSSRQGANPRNEQFF
CDR3nt: TGTGTCAGCAGTAGACAGGGGGCTAATCCTCGCAATGAGCAGTTCTTC

abundance: NA
d_gene: NA
v_gene: TRBV28
j_gene: TRBJ2-7
CDR3aa: CASELAGTLPYEQYF
CDR3nt: TGTGCCAGCGAACTCGCCGGGACTCTTCCCTACGAGCAGTACTTC

abundance: few
d_gene: TRBD1
v_gene: TRBV7-8
j_gene: TRBJ2-1
CDR3aa: CASSPGQGARYEQFF
CDR3nt: TGTGCCAGCAGCCCCGGACAGGGGGCGAGGTATGAGCAGTTCTTC

abundance: NA
d_gene: NA
v_gene: TRBV25-1
j_gene: TRBJ1-1
CDR3aa: CASSGLRGTEAFF
CDR3nt: TGTGCCAGCAGTGGCCTCCGGGGGACTGAAGCTTTCTTT

abundance: once
d_gene: NA
v_gene: TRBV7-4
j_gene: TRBJ2-1
CDR3aa: CASTPQGGMGNEQFF
CDR3nt: TGTGCCAGCACCCCTCAGGGGGGGATGGGGAATGAGCAGTTCTTC

abundance: once
d_gene: TRBD2
v_gene: TRBV2
j_gene: TRBJ2-1
CDR3aa: CASRGGLASASGEQFF
CDR3nt: TGTGCCAGCAGAGGGGGACTAGCGTCCGCCTCAGGAGAGCAGTTCTTC

abundance: NA
d_gene: NA
v_gene: TRBV5-1
j_gene: TRBJ2-2
CDR3aa: CASSLGQGGTGELFF
CDR3nt: TGCGCCAGCAGCTTGGGCCAGGGTGGCACCGGGGAGCTGTTTTTT

abundance: NA
d_gene: NA
v_gene: TRBV28
j_gene: TRBJ2-3
CDR3aa: CASSPAFRGSGTDTQYF
CDR3nt: TGTGCCAGCAGTCCCGCCTTCCGGGGGTCGGGCACAGATACGCAGTATTTT

abundance: NA
d_gene: NA
v_gene: TRBV7-9
j_gene: TRBJ1-5
CDR3aa: CASSLEGLNQPQHF
CDR3nt: TGTGCCAGCAGCTTAGAAGGGTTAAATCAGCCCCAGCATTTT

abundance: NA
d_gene: NA
v_gene: TRBV11-2
j_gene: TRBJ2-2
CDR3aa: CASSLRWRANTGELFF
CDR3nt: TGTGCCAGCAGCTTAAGGTGGCGGGCGAACACCGGGGAGCTGTTTTTT

abundance: NA
d_gene: TRBD2
v_gene: TRBV11-3
j_gene: TRBJ2-2
CDR3aa: CASSFFGLAGGQDTGELFF
CDR3nt: TGTGCCAGCAGCTTTTTTGGACTAGCGGGAGGCCAGGACACCGGGGAGCTGTTTTTT

abundance: NA
d_gene: TRBD2
v_gene: TRBV18
j_gene: TRBJ2-5
CDR3aa: CASSPEREGETQYF
CDR3nt: TGTGCCAGCTCACCAGAGAGGGAGGGAGAGACCCAGTACTTC

abundance: NA
d_gene: NA
v_gene: TRBV11-2
j_gene: TRBJ1-1
CDR3aa: CASSPAGRVTEAFF
CDR3nt: TGTGCCAGCAGTCCCGCGGGTCGGGTCACTGAAGCTTTCTTT

abundance: NA
d_gene: TRBD2
v_gene: TRBV5-1
j_gene: TRBJ2-7
CDR3aa: CASSRGLAGGDDEQYF
CDR3nt: TGCGCCAGCAGCAGGGGACTAGCGGGAGGGGACGACGAGCAGTACTTC

abundance: NA
d_gene: NA
v_gene: TRBV19
j_gene: TRBJ2-2
CDR3aa: CATTAEQQDTGELFF
CDR3nt: TGTGCCACCACAGCGGAACAGCAGGACACCGGGGAGCTGTTTTTT

abundance: NA
d_gene: NA
v_gene: TRBV7-9
j_gene: TRBJ2-6
CDR3aa: CASSPGQGLGANVLTF
CDR3nt: TGTGCCAGCAGCCCGGGCCAGGGTCTTGGGGCCAACGTCCTGACTTTC

abundance: NA
d_gene: TRBD1
v_gene: TRBV18
j_gene: TRBJ1-4
CDR3aa: CASSPLGPGQGVLEELFF
CDR3nt: TGTGCCAGCTCACCACTGGGACCGGGACAGGGGGTACTGGAAGAACTGTTTTTT

abundance: NA
d_gene: NA
v_gene: TRBV6-1
j_gene: TRBJ2-5
CDR3aa: CASSERRLTLRVTQYF
CDR3nt: TGTGCCAGCAGTGAAAGACGTCTTACCCTAAGGGTGACCCAGTACTTC

abundance: NA
d_gene: NA
v_gene: TRBV4-1
j_gene: TRBJ1-6
CDR3aa: CASSQEVQSPLHF
CDR3nt: TGCGCCAGCAGCCAAGAAGTCCAATCACCCCTCCACTTT

abundance: NA
d_gene: NA
v_gene: TRBV7-2
j_gene: TRBJ1-3
CDR3aa: CASSITGTSGNTIYF
CDR3nt: TGTGCCAGCAGCATTACAGGGACTTCTGGAAACACCATATATTTT